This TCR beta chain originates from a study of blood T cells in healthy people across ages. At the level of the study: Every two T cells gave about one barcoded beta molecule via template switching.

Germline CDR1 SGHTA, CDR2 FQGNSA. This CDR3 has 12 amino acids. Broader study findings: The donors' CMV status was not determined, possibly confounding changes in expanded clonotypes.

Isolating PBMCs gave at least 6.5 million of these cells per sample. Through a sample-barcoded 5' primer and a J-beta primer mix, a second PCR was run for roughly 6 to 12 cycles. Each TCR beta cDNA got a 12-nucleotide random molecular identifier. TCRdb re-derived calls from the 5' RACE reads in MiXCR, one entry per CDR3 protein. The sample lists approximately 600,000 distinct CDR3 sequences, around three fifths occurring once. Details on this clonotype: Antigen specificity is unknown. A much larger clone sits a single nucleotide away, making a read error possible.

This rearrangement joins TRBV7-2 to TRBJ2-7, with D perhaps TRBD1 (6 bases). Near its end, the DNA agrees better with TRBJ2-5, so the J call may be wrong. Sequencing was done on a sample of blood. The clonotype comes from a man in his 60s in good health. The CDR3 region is CVSSEGVGTQYF. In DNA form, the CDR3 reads TGTGTCAGCAGCGAGGGGGTTGGGACCCAGTACTTC.